These 12 T cell receptor beta chains originate from one sample sequenced in a study of blood T cell repertoires in COVID-19. The data were produced by immunoSEQ multiplex PCR, yet TCRdb's version contains in-frame clones alone and is incomplete. The sample lists roughly 25,000 clones, over 60% occurring once. Sequences were obtained from peripheral blood. These receptors were collected from a woman of 80 years or more with acute or convalescent COVID-19.

Concerning this clone: A junction end diverges from the germline sequence, so it may reflect a read error. This chain connects TRBV18 to TRBJ1-4; D is uncertain. Germline assignment: CDR1 KGHSH and CDR2 LQKENI. This CDR3 has 13 residues. The CDR3 DNA reads TGTGCCAGCGCACCGTGGCGGCAAGAAAAACTGTTTTTT. This gives the protein CASAPWRQEKLFF. The full variable domain, completed using reference TRBV18 and TRBJ1-4, is NAGVMQNPRHLVRRRGQEARLRCSPMKGHSHVYWYRQLPEEGLKFMVYLQKENIIDESGMPKERFSAEFPKEGPSILRIQQVVRGDSAAYFCASAPWRQEKLFFGSGTQLSVL.

V usage is TRBV30 and J usage is TRBJ2-2; D gene uncertain. The CDR3 extends over 15 amino acids. Germline V gives CDR1 GTSNPN, CDR2 SVGIG (reference sequence). Trimming stripped 4 bases from V and 0 bases from J, with 12 bases between. The CDR3 DNA reads as TGTGCCTGGAAGTATATCGCGACGAACACCGGGGAGCTGTTTTTT. Translated: CAWKYIATNTGELFF.

The chain employs TRBV5-1 and TRBJ2-5; 9 nucleotides agree with TRBD1. Per the germline V gene, CDR1 is SGHRS and CDR2 is YFSETQ. The CDR3 is made up of 13 amino acids. The J segment lost 4 bases and the V segment lost 4 bases, leaving 2 bases of the junction unmatched. For the CDR3, the DNA is TGCGCCAGCAGCAAGACAGGGGGAGAGACCCAGTACTTC. Translating it yields CASSKTGGETQYF. The complete variable domain, with remaining parts taken from reference TRBV5-1 and TRBJ2-5, reads KAGVTQTPRYLIKTRGQQVTLSCSPISGHRSVSWYQQTPGQGLQFLFEYFSETQRNKGNFPGRFSGRQFSNSRSEMNVSTLELGDSALYLCASSKTGGETQYFGPGTRLLVL.

The chain recombines TRBV30 with TRBJ1-2; the match to TRBD1 covers 7 bases. This CDR3 contains 14 residues. Germline loops: CDR1 GTSNPN, CDR2 SVGIG (reference sequence). V trimming: 0 bases; J trimming: 3 bases; junction bases outside the gene matches: 4. The CDR3 sequence is CAWSVKGADYGYTF. The CDR3 bases are TGTGCCTGGAGTGTAAAGGGGGCAGACTATGGCTACACCTTC.

V and J are TRBV19 and TRBJ1-5; tentative D call: TRBD1 (6 bases). The CDR3 length is 15 residues. Trimming took 6 bases from V and 7 from J, leaving 19 bases between them. Per germline, CDR1 LNHDA and CDR2 SQIVND (reference sequence). For the CDR3, the DNA is TGTGCCAGTAGAAATTCGCCGGGACAAGAGCAGCCCCAGCATTTT. Translated, it gives CASRNSPGQEQPQHF.

The chain employs TRBV2 and TRBJ1-2; the D is unclear. V was shortened by 7 bases and J by 8 bases, with 20 bases between the two germline ends. Germline loops: CDR1 SNHLY, CDR2 FYNNEI. CDR3 length: 14 amino acids. Here the CDR3 DNA reads TGTGCCAGCATCCCCGCAGAATACTATGTAGGCTACACCTTC. This gives the protein CASIPAEYYVGYTF.

In this sample, this clone turned up a few times. The chain combines TRBV14 with TRBJ2-1; perhaps TRBD2 as D (6 bases). CDR3 length: 14 amino acids. The V and J ends lost 7 bases and 3 bases respectively, with 13 bases between them. Germline V gene lookup returns CDR1 SGHDN and CDR2 FVKESK. CDR3 in DNA: TGTGCCAGCAAGGTGGCGGGATACTACAATGAGCAGTTCTTC. Its protein product is CASKVAGYYNEQFF.

The chain employs TRBV9 and TRBJ2-5; 7 nucleotides line up with TRBD1. The germline V gene has CDR1 SGDLS and CDR2 YYNGEE. This CDR3 region has 15 residues. V was clipped by 0 bases and J by 3 bases; unmatched bases: 5. CDR3 nucleotides: TGTGCCAGCAGCGTAGCAGGGGGAGTAGAAGAGACCCAGTACTTC. Translating gives CASSVAGGVEETQYF. Looking up the rest from reference TRBV9 and TRBJ2-5 gives the full variable domain: DSGVTQTPKHLITATGQRVTLRCSPRSGDLSVYWYQQSLDQGLQFLIQYYNGEERAKGNILERFSAQQFPDLHSELNLSSLELGDSALYFCASSVAGGVEETQYFGPGTRLLVL.

J is TRBJ2-1 and V is TRBV3-1 (or the pseudogene TRBV3-2), with TRBD1 matching over 10 bases. Germline V gene data show CDR1 as LGHDT and CDR2 as YNNKEL (reference sequence). The CDR3 is 15 amino acids. V was pared by 7 bases and J by 8 bases, with 11 bases of the junction left unmatched. CDR3 protein: CASNFPGQGTDEQFF. The DNA for the CDR3 is TGTGCCAGCAACTTTCCGGGACAGGGGACCGATGAGCAGTTCTTC.

This clone was counted many times. The V gene is TRBV18, the J gene TRBJ2-7, with D perhaps matching TRBD1 (5 bases). Trimming took off 0 bases at V and 2 bases at J, with 8 bases between the two ends. Germline V gene sequence: CDR1 KGHSH, CDR2 LQKENI. The CDR3 totals 14 residues. Here the CDR3 DNA reads TGTGCCAGCTCACCACCCGCAGGGACCTACGAGCAGTACTTC. It translates to CASSPPAGTYEQYF.

The chain combines TRBV30 with TRBJ1-2, with 12 bases lining up with TRBD1. V was pared by 3 bases and J by 3 bases, with 5 bases of the junction left unmatched. There are 15 residues in the CDR3. The germline V gene encodes CDR1 GTSNPN and CDR2 SVGIG (reference sequence). The CDR3 sequence is CAWSTGTGGHYGYTF. CDR3 sequence (DNA): TGTGCCTGGAGCACCGGGACAGGGGGCCACTATGGCTACACCTTC.

By sample fraction, this clone is medium-sized. The rearrangement links TRBV19 to TRBJ1-5, with D unresolved. The CDR3 covers 15 residues. Germline values: CDR1 LNHDA, CDR2 SQIVND (reference sequence). The V end lost 3 bases, the J end lost 7 bases, and 16 bases lay between the germline ends. CDR3 residues: CASSMGREGEQPQHF. Here the CDR3 DNA reads TGTGCCAGTAGTATGGGCCGGGAGGGTGAACAGCCCCAGCATTTT.